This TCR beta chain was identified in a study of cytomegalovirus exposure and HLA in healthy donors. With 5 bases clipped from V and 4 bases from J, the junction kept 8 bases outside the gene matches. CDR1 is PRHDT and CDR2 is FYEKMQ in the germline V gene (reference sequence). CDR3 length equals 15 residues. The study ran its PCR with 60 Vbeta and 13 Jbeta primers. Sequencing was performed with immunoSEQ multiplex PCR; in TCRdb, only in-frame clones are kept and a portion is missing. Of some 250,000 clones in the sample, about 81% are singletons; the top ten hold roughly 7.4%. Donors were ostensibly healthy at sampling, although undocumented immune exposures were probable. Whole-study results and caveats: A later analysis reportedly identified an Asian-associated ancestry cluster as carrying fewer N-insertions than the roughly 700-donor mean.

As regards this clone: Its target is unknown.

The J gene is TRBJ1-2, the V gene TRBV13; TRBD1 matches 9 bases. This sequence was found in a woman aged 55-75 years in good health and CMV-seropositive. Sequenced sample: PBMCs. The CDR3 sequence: CASSPKDRGGYGYTF. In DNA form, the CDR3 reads TGTGCCAGCAGCCCGAAGGACAGGGGCGGCTATGGCTACACCTTC. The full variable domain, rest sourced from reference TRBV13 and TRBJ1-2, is AAGVIQSPRHLIKEKRETATLKCYPIPRHDTVYWYQQGPGQDPQFLISFYEKMQSDKGSIPDRFSAQQFSDYHSELNMSSLELGDSALYFCASSPKDRGGYGYTFGSGTRLTVV.